These 15 T cell receptor beta chains share one sample of origin, sequenced in a study of beta chain features in type 1 diabetes (dated by TCRdb to the late 2010s). Broad study findings and their caveats: A moderate but significant shortening of TCRB CDR3 length was observed in type 1 diabetes patients in all four CD4+ subsets.

No antigen has been assigned to these receptors. Libraries were prepared through the immunoSEQ multiplex PCR assay. The High Capacity cDNA Reverse Transcription Kit was used to reverse transcribe all of the isolated RNA, meaning that expressed TCRB transcripts were what got sequenced. TCRdb mirrors the immuneACCESS table, restricted to in-frame sequences. Some clones are absent from its copies; in checked studies, under half trace to an unresolved V gene, and the reason for the others is unknown. The table for this sample lists 50,000 or so clones; approximately 43% of them were counted only once. The ten largest clones add up to roughly 0.13% of the sample. Sequenced sample: stem cell memory CD4+ T cells from blood. The cell subset or site label on this specimen signifies: stem cell-like memory CD4+ T cells. The source of these receptors is a man between 25 and 39 years old with type 1 diabetes.

This clone has a single count. This sequence joins TRBV11-2 and TRBJ2-3; 7 bases map to TRBD2. Germline V gene sequence: CDR1 SGHAT, CDR2 FQNNGV. CDR3 size: 15 residues. The V gene end was trimmed by 3 bases and the J gene end by 3 bases; junction bases not matched to a gene: 6. The CDR3 loop reads CASSFPGLGTDTQYF. CDR3 sequence (DNA): TGTGCCAGCAGCTTCCCCGGACTAGGGACAGATACGCAGTATTTT.

The gene calls are TRBV7-3 and TRBJ2-3, with D perhaps TRBD1 (5 bases). The germline CDR1 and CDR2 sequences are SGHTA and FQGTGA. The CDR3 has 15 residues. V shed 4 bases and J shed 0 bases, with 11 bases lying between them. The CDR3 reads CASSWTPASTDTQYF. The CDR3 DNA sequence: TGTGCCAGCAGCTGGACACCGGCGAGCACAGATACGCAGTATTTT. The complete variable domain, with remaining parts taken from reference TRBV7-3 and TRBJ2-3, reads GAGVSQTPSNKVTEKGKYVELRCDPISGHTALYWYRQSLGQGPEFLIYFQGTGAADDSGLPNDRFFAVRPEGSVSTLKIQRTERGDSAVYLCASSWTPASTDTQYFGPGTRLTVL.

The chain uses TRBV15 and TRBJ1-5; D is possibly TRBD1 (5 bases). CDR3 length: 13 amino acids. With 5 bases removed from V and 6 bases from J, the gap between germline ends came to 11 bases. Germline loops: CDR1 LNHNV, CDR2 YYDKDF (reference sequence). The CDR3 DNA sequence: TGTGCCACCAGCCGAAATCAGGGTCAGCCCCAGCATTTT. Amino acids: CATSRNQGQPQHF.

The chain joins TRBV19 to TRBJ2-5, with 10 bases fitting TRBD2. Losses at the gene ends were 6 bases for V and 4 bases for J; bases not matched to a gene: 14. CDR3 length: 17 residues. Germline lookup yields CDR1 LNHDA and CDR2 SQIVND (reference sequence). The CDR3 sequence: CASRSSTRSGRGETQYF. The CDR3 DNA reads as TGTGCCAGTAGATCTTCGACTAGGAGCGGGAGGGGAGAGACCCAGTACTTC. Combining the CDR3 with reference TRBV19 and TRBJ2-5 gives the whole variable domain DGGITQSPKYLFRKEGQNVTLSCEQNLNHDAMYWYRQDPGQGLRLIYYSQIVNDFQKGDIAEGYSVSREKKESFPLTVTSAQKNPTAFYLCASRSSTRSGRGETQYFGPGTRLLVL.

This clone was observed a few times. The CDR3 nucleotides read TGTGCCAGCACCACCTGGCAGGGGAATGGCTACACCTTC. Residues: CASTTWQGNGYTF. The chain combines TRBV7-9 with TRBJ1-2, with a weak D call TRBD1 (6 bases). CDR3 length equals 13 residues. V was cut by 7 bases and J by 6 bases, with 15 bases left in between. Germline CDR1 reads SEHNR; CDR2 reads FQNEAQ (reference sequence).

This clone was observed a few times. The chain employs TRBV5-1 and TRBJ1-2; 7 positions match TRBD1. There are 13 residues in the CDR3. The V segment lost 0 bases and the J segment 6 bases; nucleotides outside the gene matches: 2. Per germline, CDR1 SGHRS and CDR2 YFSETQ. In DNA, the CDR3 is TGCGCCAGCAGCTTGGTGGGGACAGATGGCTACACCTTC. Protein: CASSLVGTDGYTF.

The chain has TRBV27 and TRBJ2-2; TRBD2 matches 13 bases. V dropped 10 bases and J dropped 7; count of bases not matched to a gene: 3. Per the germline V gene, CDR1 is MNHEY and CDR2 is SMNVEV (reference sequence). CDR3 size: 13 residues. CDR3 residues: CATRLAGGGELFF. The CDR3, as DNA: TGTGCCACACGACTAGCGGGAGGCGGGGAGCTGTTTTTT.

This clone was counted between two and nine times. The chain couples TRBV7-2 to TRBJ2-5, with TRBD2 identical over 8 bases. This CDR3 spans 16 amino acids. Germline V gene lookup returns CDR1 SGHTA and CDR2 FQGNSA. V was pared by 5 bases and J by 7 bases, with 15 bases of the junction left unmatched. The CDR3 bases are TGTGCCAGCAGCCCCAGATGGACTAGCCCCTGGGGGACCCAGTACTTC. Its protein product is CASSPRWTSPWGTQYF. Drawing the rest from reference TRBV7-2 and TRBJ2-5, the complete variable domain is GAGVSQSPSNKVTEKGKDVELRCDPISGHTALYWYRQSLGQGLEFLIYFQGNSAPDKSGLPSDRFSAERTGGSVSTLTIQRTQQEDSAVYLCASSPRWTSPWGTQYFGPGTRLLVL.

The chain couples TRBV4-2 to TRBJ2-1; 10 bases are shared with TRBD2. With V trimmed by 1 base and J by 8 bases, 11 bases remained unmatched. Germline V gene sequence: CDR1 LGHNA, CDR2 YNFKEQ. The CDR3 spans 17 residues. CDR3 sequence reads: CASSQGSGSGRYDEQFF. CDR3 coding DNA: TGTGCCAGCAGCCAAGGGTCAGGTAGCGGGAGGTACGATGAGCAGTTCTTC.

The chain combines TRBV27 with TRBJ2-6; no reliable D call. The V gene's germline CDR1 is MNHEY and CDR2 SMNVEV (reference sequence). This CDR3 spans 13 amino acids. Trimming took off 5 bases at V and 4 bases at J, with 6 bases between the two ends. The chain's CDR3 is CASSPAGANVLTF. The DNA for the CDR3 is TGTGCCAGCAGTCCAGCGGGGGCCAACGTCCTGACTTTC. The whole variable domain, remainder taken from reference TRBV27 and TRBJ2-6, is EAQVTQNPRYLITVTGKKLTVTCSQNMNHEYMSWYRQDPGLGLRQIYYSMNVEVTDKGDVPEGYKVSRKEKRNFPLILESPSPNQTSLYFCASSPAGANVLTFGAGSRLTVL.

This clone showed up just a few times. Here the CDR3 DNA reads TGCAGCGGCCAGACTCCCTCCTACGAGCAGTACTTC. Its translation is CSGQTPSYEQYF. This chain uses TRBV29-1 with TRBJ2-7; D is undetermined. Trimming removed 7 bases from V and 0 bases from J, with 10 bases in between. The CDR3 runs 12 residues. Germline values: CDR1 SQVTM, CDR2 ANQGSEA.

The CDR3 DNA sequence: TGTGCCAGCAGCAATCCGCTAGCGGGAGTGAACACCGGGGAGCTGTTTTTT. Its translation is CASSNPLAGVNTGELFF. The V call is TRBV21-1, the J call TRBJ1-3. The J call could be wrong; TRBJ2-2 is a better fit for the DNA end. TRBV21-1 is termed a pseudogene. This CDR3 spans 17 amino acids.

The chain recombines TRBV9 with TRBJ2-2; D is perhaps TRBD1 (6 bases). The CDR3 is made up of 16 amino acids. V was trimmed by 0 bases and J by 3 bases, leaving 12 bases between them. The germline CDR1 and CDR2 sequences are SGDLS and YYNGEE. The CDR3 spells CASSVDGQTYTGELFF. CDR3 sequence (DNA): TGTGCCAGCAGCGTAGACGGACAGACCTACACCGGGGAGCTGTTTTTT.

The chain carries TRBV4-3 and TRBJ1-1; D ambiguous. The V and J ends lost 0 bases and 6 bases respectively, with 8 bases between them. The germline gives CDR1 LGHNA, CDR2 YSLEER. The CDR3 is 13 amino acids. This chain's CDR3 is CASSQERGAEAFF. The CDR3 nucleotides are TGCGCCAGCAGCCAAGAGCGCGGCGCTGAAGCTTTCTTT.

The V and J genes are TRBV28 and TRBJ2-7; unclear D gene. The CDR3 extends over 15 amino acids. Germline V gene sequence: CDR1 MDHEN, CDR2 SYDVKM. V shed 4 bases and J shed 0 bases, with 13 bases lying between them. In DNA, the CDR3 is TGTGCCAGCAGTTCCCCGGCAGGCAGCTCCTACGAGCAGTACTTC. Translated: CASSSPAGSSYEQYF.